The clone carrying this T cell receptor (beta chain) was counted only a few times. The target antigen is unknown. This entry comes from a study of blood T cells in healthy people across ages. Overall study results and limits: Strong correlation existed between TCR beta diversity and naive T cell percentage. Significant beta diversity loss was already apparent by age approximately 37, declining roughly linearly.

Germline assignment: CDR1 SGHVS and CDR2 FQNEAQ. CDR3 length: 17 amino acids. After removal of 1 base from V and 6 bases from J, the junction contained 11 bases not matched to a gene. The second PCR ran roughly 6 to 12 cycles with a sample-barcoded 5' primer and J-beta primers. TCRdb passed the 5' RACE reads through MiXCR, listing each CDR3 protein once. The sample records some 1.6 million distinct CDR3 sequences, roughly 30% being singletons. This rearrangement joins TRBV7-8 to TRBJ2-5, with 10 bases identical to TRBD2. The material sequenced was blood. This clonotype originated in a woman in her 30s in good health. The CDR3 coding sequence is TGTGCCAGCAGCTTAGACCCTAGCGGGGGTTCGAGGAAGACCCAGTACTTC. It yields the protein CASSLDPSGGSRKTQYF.